Listed below are T cell receptor beta chains from one sample, sequenced in a study of blood T cell repertoires in COVID-19. This table comes from immunoSEQ multiplex PCR, and its TCRdb copy is limited to in-frame clones, with some not included. Among about 190,000 clones listed, 70% to 80% were seen once. Sequencing input: peripheral blood. The receptor set was obtained from a man in his forties or fifties who had recovered from COVID-19. The CDR3 runs from the conserved cysteine through the conserved F or W. Fields, in order: D gene, J gene, V gene, clone size, CDR3 protein, CDR3 DNA. The D gene is left open where the match is weak. Clone size, where shown, is once, few, many, or a class for clones that have expanded.

TRBD1,TRBJ1-2,TRBV28,NA,CASSFGQASYGYTF,TGTGCCAGCAGTTTTGGACAGGCATCTTATGGCTACACCTTC
NA,TRBJ2-4,TRBV23-1,NA,CASRGEANIQYF,TGCGCCAGCAGGGGGGAGGCAAACATTCAGTACTTC
NA,TRBJ1-5,TRBV7-6,NA,CASSLQGSNQPQHF,TGTGCCAGCAGCTTACAGGGGAGCAATCAGCCCCAGCATTTT
TRBD2,TRBJ2-7,TRBV11-3,NA,CASSSGLAGGEQYF,TGTGCCAGCAGCTCGGGACTAGCGGGAGGTGAGCAGTACTTC
TRBD2,TRBJ2-5,TRBV5-4,NA,CASSSRTSVKGETQYF,TGTGCCAGCAGCTCCCGGACTAGCGTCAAGGGGGAGACCCAGTACTTC
TRBD1,TRBJ2-2,TRBV7-6,once,CASSPQGAHTGELFF,TGTGCCAGCAGCCCACAGGGGGCGCACACCGGGGAGCTGTTTTTT
TRBD1,TRBJ2-5,TRBV24-1,NA,CATSDNQQGQETQYF,TGTGCCACCAGTGATAACCAACAGGGGCAAGAGACCCAGTACTTC
NA,TRBJ1-6,TRBV2,NA,CARGGPTPNSPLHF,TGTGCCAGAGGAGGGCCAACTCCTAATTCACCCCTCCACTTT
NA,TRBJ1-5,TRBV19,NA,CASSIDRGDQPQHF,TGTGCCAGTAGTATAGATCGAGGCGATCAGCCCCAGCATTTT
NA,TRBJ2-2,TRBV12-2,NA,CASRFRTPRTENTGELFF,TGTGCAAGTCGCTTCCGCACCCCAAGGACAGAGAACACCGGGGAGCTGTTTTTT
TRBD1,TRBJ2-2,TRBV4-1,NA,CASSQRGTGGTGELFF,TGCGCCAGCAGCCAACGCGGGACAGGGGGCACCGGGGAGCTGTTTTTT
NA,TRBJ2-7,TRBV19,once,CASSLGGQFYEQYF,TGTGCCAGTAGCTTAGGAGGCCAATTCTACGAGCAGTACTTC
NA,TRBJ1-5,TRBV6-5,NA,CASSSGTGGSNQPQHF,TGTGCCAGCAGTTCTGGTACAGGAGGGAGCAATCAGCCCCAGCATTTT
TRBD1,TRBJ2-7,TRBV29-1,NA,CSEIRDRGSYEQYF,TGCAGCGAAATCCGGGACAGGGGATCCTACGAGCAGTACTTC
TRBD2,TRBJ2-7,TRBV5-4,NA,CASSLDGGSYEQYF,TGTGCCAGCAGCTTGGACGGCGGGAGCTACGAGCAGTACTTC
TRBD2,TRBJ2-1,TRBV7-6,NA,CASSLGLTFNEQFF,TGTGCCAGCAGCTTGGGACTAACATTCAATGAGCAGTTCTTC
TRBD1,TRBJ1-1,TRBV27,few,CASRNRGGTEAFF,TGTGCCAGCAGGAACAGGGGTGGCACTGAAGCTTTCTTT
TRBD2,TRBJ2-1,TRBV15,NA,CATSSPSSGPYNEQFF,TGTGCCACCAGCAGCCCTTCTAGCGGCCCCTACAATGAGCAGTTCTTC
NA,TRBJ1-1,TRBV18,NA,CASSTGMNTEAFF,TGTGCCAGTTCTACAGGGATGAACACTGAAGCTTTCTTT
TRBD1,TRBJ1-5,TRBV19,NA,CASSIDRDRVFQPQHF,TGTGCCAGTAGTATAGATCGGGACAGGGTTTTTCAGCCCCAGCATTTT
TRBD1,TRBJ2-1,TRBV9,NA,CASSPTGGSSYNEQFF,TGTGCCAGCAGCCCAACAGGGGGGAGCTCCTACAATGAGCAGTTCTTC
NA,TRBJ2-7,TRBV7-6,once,CASSLGTWNEQYF,TGTGCCAGCAGCTTAGGGACTTGGAACGAGCAGTACTTC
TRBD2,TRBJ2-7,TRBV5-1,NA,CASRRLAGGDSEQYF,TGCGCCAGCAGACGTTTAGCGGGAGGAGATAGCGAGCAGTACTTC
TRBD2,TRBJ2-1,TRBV7-2,NA,CASSLDASGDNEQFF,TGTGCCAGCAGCTTAGATGCTAGCGGAGACAATGAGCAGTTCTTC
TRBD2,TRBJ2-3,TRBV9,NA,CASSAGLAVTDTQYF,TGTGCCAGCAGCGCCGGGCTAGCGGTCACAGATACGCAGTATTTT
TRBD1,TRBJ1-4,TRBV6-2/TRBV6-3,NA,CASSSHQTGDTVKLFF,TGTGCCAGCAGTTCCCACCAAACAGGGGACACCGTTAAACTGTTTTTT
TRBD2,TRBJ2-1,TRBV7-9,NA,CASSPLAGMRLQFF,TGTGCCAGCAGCCCACTAGCGGGGATGAGGTTGCAGTTCTTC
NA,TRBJ1-3,TRBV7-3,NA,CASSLYGSSGNTIYF,TGTGCCAGCAGCTTATACGGTTCCTCTGGAAACACCATATATTTT
TRBD2,TRBJ2-1,TRBV27,once,CASSLADGLAGLRNEQFF,TGTGCCAGCAGCCTCGCAGACGGACTAGCGGGATTGAGGAATGAGCAGTTCTTC
TRBD1,TRBJ1-2,TRBV6-6,NA,CASRAGQGFLYGYTF,TGTGCCAGCAGGGCTGGACAGGGGTTCCTCTATGGCTACACCTTC
TRBD1,TRBJ1-1,TRBV27,NA,CASSFLIGTGSLMNTEAFF,TGTGCCAGCAGTTTTCTCATCGGGACAGGGTCCCTCATGAACACTGAAGCTTTCTTT
TRBD2,TRBJ2-5,TRBV5-1,NA,CASRLAGPQETQYF,TGCGCCAGCAGACTAGCGGGGCCCCAAGAGACCCAGTACTTC
TRBD1,TRBJ1-2,TRBV11-3,NA,CASSLLGQGAYGYTF,TGTGCCAGCAGCTTATTAGGACAGGGGGCCTATGGCTACACCTTC
NA,TRBJ2-7,TRBV3-1/TRBV3-2,NA,CASSQGHPSGQYF,TGTGCCAGCAGCCAAGGTCATCCCTCAGGGCAGTACTTC
NA,TRBJ1-1,TRBV7-3,NA,CASSPTPNTEAFF,TGTGCCAGCAGCCCGACACCTAACACTGAAGCTTTCTTT
NA,TRBJ2-2,TRBV10-3,few,CAISETSGTVDTGELFF,TGTGCCATCAGTGAGACCTCCGGGACTGTGGACACCGGGGAGCTGTTTTTT
NA,TRBJ2-7,TRBV5-1,NA,CASSFSGEQYF,TGCGCCAGCAGCTTTAGCGGCGAGCAGTACTTC
NA,TRBJ2-2,TRBV27,NA,CASADWNTGELFF,TGTGCCAGCGCGGACTGGAACACCGGGGAGCTGTTTTTT
TRBD1,TRBJ1-4,TRBV2,NA,CASRSGTGSEKLFF,TGTGCCAGCAGGTCCGGGACAGGCTCTGAAAAACTGTTTTTT
TRBD2,TRBJ2-1,TRBV3-1/TRBV3-2,NA,CASSASGSSYNEQFF,TGTGCCAGCAGCGCTAGCGGGAGCTCCTACAATGAGCAGTTCTTC
TRBD1,TRBJ2-7,TRBV7-2,once,CASSLRSGQGASEQYF,TGTGCCAGCAGCTTAAGGTCTGGACAGGGGGCAAGCGAGCAGTACTTC
NA,TRBJ1-2,TRBV5-1,NA,CASSIPGRNGYTF,TGCGCCAGCAGCATCCCAGGCCGAAATGGCTACACCTTC
TRBD2,TRBJ2-2,TRBV5-1,NA,CASSRWTSGSGANTGELFF,TGCGCCAGCAGCAGATGGACTAGCGGGAGCGGGGCGAACACCGGGGAGCTGTTTTTT
TRBD2,TRBJ2-7,TRBV27,NA,CASSWAGGPYEQYF,TGTGCCAGCAGTTGGGCGGGAGGGCCGTACGAGCAGTACTTC
TRBD1,TRBJ1-2,TRBV27,NA,CASSTGQGIRGYTF,TGTGCCAGCAGTACGGGACAGGGGATTAGGGGCTACACCTTC
TRBD2,TRBJ2-1,TRBV18,NA,CASSSYGGSSYNEQFF,TGTGCCAGCTCATCTTACGGGGGGAGCTCCTACAATGAGCAGTTCTTC
NA,TRBJ1-3,TRBV6-5,NA,CASSYSSPGSGNTIYF,TGTGCCAGCAGTTACTCTTCTCCAGGGTCTGGAAACACCATATATTTT
TRBD2,TRBJ2-5,TRBV4-2,NA,CASSQPSGPKETQYF,TGTGCCAGCAGCCAACCTAGCGGGCCCAAAGAGACCCAGTACTTC
TRBD1,TRBJ1-5,TRBV24-1,NA,CATSGETGGSQPQHF,TGTGCCACCAGTGGTGAAACAGGGGGAAGTCAGCCCCAGCATTTT
TRBD1,TRBJ1-5,TRBV30,NA,CAWSGQGNYQPQHF,TGTGCCTGGAGCGGACAGGGAAATTATCAGCCCCAGCATTTT
NA,TRBJ1-4,TRBV5-4,NA,CASSANNEKLFF,TGTGCCAGCAGCGCGAATAATGAAAAACTGTTTTTT
TRBD2,TRBJ2-3,TRBV5-1,once,CASRLDLAGASDTQYF,TGCGCCAGCAGGCTGGATCTAGCGGGAGCCTCAGATACGCAGTATTTT
TRBD2,TRBJ2-1,TRBV19,NA,CASSELAGGPYNEQFF,TGTGCCAGTAGTGAGCTAGCGGGAGGCCCTTACAATGAGCAGTTCTTC
TRBD2,TRBJ2-3,TRBV28,few,CASSFPTTSGRDVDTQYF,TGTGCCAGCAGTTTCCCTACGACTAGCGGGAGAGATGTAGATACGCAGTATTTT
NA,TRBJ1-3,TRBV18,once,CASSPEDSGNTIYF,TGTGCCAGCTCACCGGAGGACTCTGGAAACACCATATATTTT